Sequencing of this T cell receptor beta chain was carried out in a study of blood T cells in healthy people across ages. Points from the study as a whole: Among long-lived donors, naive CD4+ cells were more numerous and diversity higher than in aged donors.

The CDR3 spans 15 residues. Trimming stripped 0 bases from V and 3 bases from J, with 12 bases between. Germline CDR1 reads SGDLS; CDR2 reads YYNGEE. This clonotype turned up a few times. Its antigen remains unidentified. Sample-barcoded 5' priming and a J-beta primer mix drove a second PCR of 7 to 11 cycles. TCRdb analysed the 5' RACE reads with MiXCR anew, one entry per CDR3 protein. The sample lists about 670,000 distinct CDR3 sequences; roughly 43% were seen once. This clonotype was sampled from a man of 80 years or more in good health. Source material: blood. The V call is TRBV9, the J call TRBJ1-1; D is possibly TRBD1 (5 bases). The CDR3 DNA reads TGTGCCAGCAGCGTAGAGGGGTACGGCGACACTGAAGCTTTCTTT. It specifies CASSVEGYGDTEAFF. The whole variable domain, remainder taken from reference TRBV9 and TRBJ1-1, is DSGVTQTPKHLITATGQRVTLRCSPRSGDLSVYWYQQSLDQGLQFLIQYYNGEERAKGNILERFSAQQFPDLHSELNLSSLELGDSALYFCASSVEGYGDTEAFFGQGTRLTVV.